Below, 25 T cell receptor beta chains from the same sample are listed, as sequenced in a study of blood T cell repertoires in COVID-19. Clones were read by immunoSEQ multiplex PCR, and TCRdb kept only the in-frame ones, dropping some. This sample has about 220,000 clones; 80% occur once, and the top ten carry roughly 5%. The sequenced sample consisted of peripheral blood. Receptors were obtained from a human donor in a cohort sampled during active COVID-19.

The rearrangement links TRBV13 to TRBJ2-1; TRBD2 agrees at 9 bases. From germline, CDR1 is PRHDT and CDR2 FYEKMQ (reference sequence). The CDR3 covers 15 residues. Losses at the gene ends were 3 bases for V and 15 bases for J; bases not matched to a gene: 15. The DNA for the CDR3 is TGTGCCAGCAGCTTTAATACCGGGACTAGCAGTAGAGGGTTCTTC. It codes for CASSFNTGTSSRGFF. Full variable domain (outside the CDR3, taken from reference TRBV13 and TRBJ2-1): AAGVIQSPRHLIKEKRETATLKCYPIPRHDTVYWYQQGPGQDPQFLISFYEKMQSDKGSIPDRFSAQQFSDYHSELNMSSLELGDSALYFCASSFNTGTSSRGFFGPGTRLTVL.

The V and J genes are TRBV4-3 and TRBJ2-7; D is unclear. Germline-derived CDR1 and CDR2 are LGHNA and YSLEER. The CDR3 extends over 15 amino acids. Trimming pared 0 bases from V and 3 bases from J, leaving 12 bases between. CDR3 region: CASSQDGSTIYEQYF. The CDR3 bases are TGCGCCAGCAGCCAAGATGGCAGTACTATCTACGAGCAGTACTTC.

The chain combines TRBV29-1 with TRBJ2-1; the D call may be TRBD1 or TRBD2 (6 bases each). This CDR3 contains 12 residues. V lost 7 bases, J lost 4 bases, and 11 bases lay in between. Germline values: CDR1 SQVTM, CDR2 ANQGSEA. The CDR3 bases are TGCAGCGGGGGGGCGGAATACAATGAGCAGTTCTTC. It encodes CSGGAEYNEQFF.

The chain recombines TRBV7-8 with TRBJ2-7; tentatively, D is TRBD2 (6 bases). The CDR3 is made up of 15 amino acids. Trimming left V 3 bases short and J 3 bases short, with 15 bases between. Per germline, CDR1 SGHVS and CDR2 FQNEAQ. The CDR3 reads CASSFRTGLNYEQYF. The DNA for the CDR3 is TGTGCCAGCAGCTTCAGGACTGGACTAAACTACGAGCAGTACTTC.

V is TRBV28 and J is TRBJ2-7; no clear D gene. With 2 bases removed from V and 2 bases from J, the gap between germline ends came to 7 bases. CDR3 length: 13 residues. Germline V gene data show CDR1 as MDHEN and CDR2 as SYDVKM. The CDR3 coding sequence is TGTGCCAGCAGTTTACCTCAGGCCTACGAGCAGTACTTC. Translating gives CASSLPQAYEQYF.

This clone was found once. The chain combines TRBV25-1 with TRBJ1-1; the D gene is possibly TRBD1 (5 bases). Trimming took off 6 bases at V and 1 base at J, with 6 bases between the two ends. The CDR3 runs to 12 residues. In germline, CDR1 is MGHDK, CDR2 SYGVNS. CDR3 protein: CASRRGNTEAFF. CDR3 nucleotide sequence: TGTGCCAGCAGAAGGGGGAACACTGAAGCTTTCTTT.

This chain joins TRBV30 and TRBJ2-1; 8 bases line up with TRBD2. The ends lost 0 bases at V and 3 bases at J; junction bases unmatched: 4. The CDR3 has 15 residues. Germline CDR1 and CDR2: GTSNPN and SVGIG (reference sequence). CDR3: CAWSVAGGSYNEQFF. CDR3 bases: TGTGCCTGGAGTGTCGCGGGGGGAAGCTACAATGAGCAGTTCTTC.

The chain employs TRBV27 and TRBJ1-1, with 7 bases aligning to TRBD1. Germline V lookup: CDR1 MNHEY, CDR2 SMNVEV (reference sequence). The CDR3 has 13 residues. Losses at the gene ends were 8 bases for V and 1 base for J; bases not matched to a gene: 4. The CDR3 bases are TGTGCCAGCCATAACAGGGGGAACACTGAAGCTTTCTTT. Translation gives CASHNRGNTEAFF.

The genes are TRBV5-5 and TRBJ1-1; 7 nucleotides agree with TRBD1. V shed 4 bases, J shed 6 bases, and the junction held 6 bases outside the gene matches. This CDR3 comprises 13 residues. CDR1 and CDR2 (germline): SGHKS, YYEKEE (reference sequence). This CDR3 reads CASSPRQGAEAFF. The CDR3 nucleotides are TGTGCCAGCAGCCCCCGACAGGGCGCTGAAGCTTTCTTT.

The chain carries TRBV7-9 and TRBJ1-3, with D tentatively TRBD1 (5 bases). V was shortened by 8 bases and J by 0 bases, with 8 bases between the two germline ends. This CDR3 region has 13 residues. The germline gives CDR1 SEHNR, CDR2 FQNEAQ (reference sequence). For the CDR3, the DNA is TGTGCCAGCCGGGGGGGCTCTGGAAACACCATATATTTT. Translated, it gives CASRGGSGNTIYF.

The rearrangement uses TRBV28 and TRBJ1-2; D not certain. Trimming removed 3 bases at V and 0 bases at J, with 11 bases between. CDR3 length equals 15 residues. The germline V gene encodes CDR1 MDHEN and CDR2 SYDVKM. The CDR3: CASSFAPVANYGYTF. Here the CDR3 DNA reads TGTGCCAGCAGTTTTGCGCCCGTAGCTAACTATGGCTACACCTTC.

The gene calls are TRBV6-1 and TRBJ1-4, with D possibly being TRBD1 (5 bases). Per the germline V gene, CDR1 is MNHNS and CDR2 is SASEGT. The CDR3 runs to 15 residues. Trimming took off 3 bases at V and 5 bases at J, with 13 bases between the two ends. DNA of the CDR3: TGTGCCAGCAGTGATAGGGGCCTAATCAATGAAAAACTGTTTTTT. This encodes CASSDRGLINEKLFF.

V usage is TRBV4-3 and J usage is TRBJ2-7; 7 bases are shared with TRBD1. There are 14 residues in the CDR3. Germline V gene lookup returns CDR1 LGHNA and CDR2 YSLEER. V shed 2 bases and J 3 bases; nucleotides not matched to a gene: 4. The CDR3 region is CASSQQTGSYEQYF. The CDR3 DNA sequence: TGCGCCAGCAGCCAACAGACAGGGAGCTACGAGCAGTACTTC.

This clone appeared a single time. The chain carries TRBV3-1 (or the pseudogene TRBV3-2) and TRBJ2-3; tentatively, D is TRBD1 (5 bases). The length of the CDR3 is 14 residues. V lost 2 bases and J lost 2, with 8 bases in between. Looked up from germline, CDR1 is LGHDT and CDR2 is YNNKEL (reference sequence). The CDR3 DNA follows: TGTGCCAGCAGCCAACAGGGTAACACAGATACGCAGTATTTT. It translates to CASSQQGNTDTQYF.

The chain couples TRBV19 to TRBJ1-5; D is perhaps TRBD1 (5 bases). The CDR3 spans 15 residues. V gave up 3 bases and J gave up 7 bases, with 16 bases separating them. Germline V CDR1 and CDR2: LNHDA, SQIVND (reference sequence). The CDR3 DNA is TGTGCCAGTAGTATCCCAGGGAGGAGGACCCAGCCCCAGCATTTT. It codes for CASSIPGRRTQPQHF.

The V gene is TRBV28, the J gene TRBJ1-5; tentative D call: TRBD1 (6 bases). V lost 7 bases to trimming and J lost 0 bases, with 19 bases between them. This CDR3 has 17 amino acids. Germline V CDR1 and CDR2: MDHEN, SYDVKM. The CDR3 nucleotides read TGTGCCAGCATCCTGTCCCTCGGACAGACTAGCAATCAGCCCCAGCATTTT. It is translated as CASILSLGQTSNQPQHF. The full variable domain, in which reference TRBV28 and TRBJ1-5 provide the parts outside the CDR3, is DVKVTQSSRYLVKRTGEKVFLECVQDMDHENMFWYRQDPGLGLRLIYFSYDVKMKEKGDIPEGYSVSREKKERFSLILESASTNQTSMYLCASILSLGQTSNQPQHFGDGTRLSIL.

V is TRBV4-3 and J is TRBJ1-4; D not resolved. The CDR3 is 17 residues long. V was clipped by 0 bases and J by 0 bases, with 11 bases between them. The germline CDR1 and CDR2 sequences are LGHNA and YSLEER. CDR3: CASSQDSAVSTNEKLFF. CDR3 DNA sequence: TGCGCCAGCAGCCAAGATTCGGCGGTTTCAACTAATGAAAAACTGTTTTTT.

In DNA, the CDR3 is TGCGCCAGCAGCTTGGCCTTCAGGGAGGGTGGCTACACCTTC. As protein: CASSLAFREGGYTF. This sequence joins TRBV5-1 and TRBJ1-2; tentative D call: TRBD1 (5 bases). From germline, CDR1 is SGHRS and CDR2 YFSETQ. Trimming pared 0 bases from V and 7 bases from J, leaving 13 bases between. The CDR3 runs 14 residues.

The chain uses TRBV28 and TRBJ2-7, with 7 bases that match TRBD1. Germline lookup yields CDR1 MDHEN and CDR2 SYDVKM. The CDR3 covers 15 residues. Unmatched junction bases numbered 9, after V lost 5 bases and J lost 2 bases. This CDR3 is CASSPPRDRAYEQYF. For the CDR3, the DNA is TGTGCCAGCAGTCCCCCTCGGGACAGAGCCTACGAGCAGTACTTC.

The genes are TRBV7-3 and TRBJ2-1; 8 bases are shared with TRBD2. Germline CDR1 SGHTA, CDR2 FQGTGA. J lost 4 bases, V lost 2 bases, and 4 bases had no gene match. This CDR3 spans 15 amino acids. CDR3 DNA sequence: TGTGCCAGCAGCTTATACGCGGGGGGTTACAATGAGCAGTTCTTC. This sequence encodes CASSLYAGGYNEQFF.

The chain has TRBV7-2 and TRBJ2-1, with 8 bases identical to TRBD2. The CDR3 runs 17 residues. From germline, CDR1 is SGHTA and CDR2 FQGNSA. The junction had 10 bases not matched to a gene; V was cut back by 5 bases and J by 1 base. CDR3 coding DNA: TGTGCCAGCAGCCCCAGGACTAGCTCTTCGTCCTACAATGAGCAGTTCTTC. Protein sequence: CASSPRTSSSSYNEQFF. Full variable domain (rest looked up from reference TRBV7-2 and TRBJ2-1): GAGVSQSPSNKVTEKGKDVELRCDPISGHTALYWYRQSLGQGLEFLIYFQGNSAPDKSGLPSDRFSAERTGGSVSTLTIQRTQQEDSAVYLCASSPRTSSSSYNEQFFGPGTRLTVL.

The rearrangement links TRBV12-5 to TRBJ1-1, with D perhaps TRBD1 (6 bases). The germline CDR1 and CDR2 sequences are LGHNT and FRNRAP. The CDR3 spans 16 residues. V gave up 6 bases and J gave up 1 base, with 18 bases separating them. CDR3 nucleotides: TGTGCTAGTGGCCGAGGACAGACCTATAAGAACACTGAAGCTTTCTTT. Protein: CASGRGQTYKNTEAFF.

The genes are TRBV28 and TRBJ1-3; TRBD1 is a possible D gene (6 bases). V dropped 6 bases and J dropped 4 bases, with 16 bases sitting between them. CDR3 length: 15 residues. Germline V CDR1 and CDR2: MDHEN, SYDVKM. The CDR3 loop is CASSENRVWGNTIYF. The CDR3 DNA reads as TGTGCCAGCAGCGAAAACAGGGTGTGGGGAAACACCATATATTTT.

The chain recombines TRBV4-2 with TRBJ2-5; 8 nucleotides align to TRBD2. CDR1 LGHNA and CDR2 YNFKEQ come from the germline V gene. V lost 2 bases and J lost 0; bases outside the gene matches: 5. This CDR3 contains 16 residues. The CDR3 DNA sequence: TGTGCCAGCAGCCAACAACTAGCGGAGTACCAAGAGACCCAGTACTTC. Amino acids: CASSQQLAEYQETQYF.

The chain links TRBV19 to TRBJ2-7; TRBD2 is a possible D gene (5 bases). This CDR3 has 16 residues. Germline V CDR1 and CDR2: LNHDA, SQIVND (reference sequence). V was cut by 4 bases and J by 1 base, with 17 bases left in between. The CDR3 coding sequence is TGTGCCAGTAGTACTCCGCACGACCGGGGTTCCTACGAGCAGTACTTC. The encoded protein is CASSTPHDRGSYEQYF.